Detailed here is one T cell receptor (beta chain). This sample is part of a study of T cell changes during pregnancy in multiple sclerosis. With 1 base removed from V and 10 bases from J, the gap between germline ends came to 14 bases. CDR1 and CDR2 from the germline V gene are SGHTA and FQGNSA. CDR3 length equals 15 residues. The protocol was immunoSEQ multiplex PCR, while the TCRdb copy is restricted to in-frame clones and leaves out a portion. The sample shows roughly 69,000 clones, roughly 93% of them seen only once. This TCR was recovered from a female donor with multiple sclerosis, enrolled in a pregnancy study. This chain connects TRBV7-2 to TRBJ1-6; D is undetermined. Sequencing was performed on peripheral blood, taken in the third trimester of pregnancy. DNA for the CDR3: TGTGCCAGCAGCTTAGTCTCATCTGAGGGATCACCCCTCCACTTT. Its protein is CASSLVSSEGSPLHF.